This entry is about one T cell receptor (beta chain). The data stem from a study of early T cells in non-severe SARS-CoV-2 infection. MiXCR, run by TCRdb on the 5' RACE reads, gives a single entry per CDR3 protein. Among 35,000 to 45,000 distinct CDR3 sequences listed, 5.5% to 6.5% were seen once. V shed 6 bases and J 4 bases; nucleotides not matched to a gene: 17. Germline V gene sequence: CDR1 KGHSH, CDR2 LQKENI. The length of the CDR3 is 19 residues. Input material: whole blood. This clonotype was sampled from an adult who was a healthcare worker with PCR-confirmed SARS-CoV-2 infection or an uninfected control (not recorded which). The V and J genes are TRBV18 and TRBJ2-3; 12 nucleotides align to TRBD2. CDR3 in DNA: TGTGCCAGCTCGCCCCAACTAGCGGGGGGCCACCCTATGGCAGATACGCAGTATTTT. Its protein is CASSPQLAGGHPMADTQYF.